This T cell receptor (beta chain) was sequenced during a study of PD-1 blockade in mismatch repair-deficient tumors. Looking at the study overall: Patients had fewer than 15 mismatch repair-deficient cancer types and were previously treated and progressing.

CDR1 is SGHAT and CDR2 is FQNNGV in the germline V gene. Trimming pared 1 base from V and 11 bases from J, leaving 15 bases between. The CDR3 loop spans 13 amino acids. TCRdb's copy holds only in-frame clones and misses some; the assay was immunoSEQ multiplex PCR. The data show under 150,000 clones, around 87% seen once. The rearrangement uses TRBV11-2 and TRBJ2-7, with D perhaps assigned TRBD1 or TRBD2 (5 bases each). The material was peripheral blood, obtained 44 weeks after starting pembrolizumab. This sequence originates from an adult with mismatch repair-deficient cancer. As DNA, the CDR3 is TGTGCCAGCAGCTTAGGGGGGAATTTAGGGAAGTACTTC. Translation: CASSLGGNLGKYF.